Below, 2 T cell receptor beta chains from the same sample are listed, as sequenced in a study of T cell responses to AZD1222 COVID-19 vaccine. Libraries were prepared by immunoSEQ multiplex PCR; TCRdb keeps only in-frame clonotypes and omits some of them. The table includes fewer than 120,000 clones, 70% to 90% detected once. This material consisted of peripheral blood, taken 28 days after the second AZD1222 dose. The origin of the receptors is an adult who received the AZD1222 COVID-19 vaccine.

The J gene is TRBJ1-2, the V gene TRBV5-1, with D perhaps TRBD1 (5 bases). The length of the CDR3 is 15 residues. V lost 6 bases, J lost 2 bases, and 17 bases lay in between. CDR1 and CDR2 (germline): SGHRS, YFSETQ. The CDR3 region has the DNA TGCGCCAGCAACTTCGTGGGGGGACTAAACTATGGCTACACCTTC. Residues: CASNFVGGLNYGYTF.

This clone was picked up one time. The V and J genes are TRBV10-3 and TRBJ2-7; possible D gene TRBD1, 5 bases. Trimming shortened V by 0 bases and J by 8 bases, and 8 bases separated the two germline ends. The germline gives CDR1 ENHRY, CDR2 SYGVKD. CDR3 length: 12 amino acids. The CDR3 loop is CAISESRQKQYF. In DNA form, the CDR3 reads TGTGCCATCAGTGAGTCCAGACAGAAGCAGTACTTC.